These 21 T cell receptor beta chains came from one sample sequenced in a study of OX40 agonist ivuxolimab in advanced cancers. Assay used: immunoSEQ multiplex PCR; TCRdb lists only in-frame clones, some missing. This sample yields about 33,000 clones, of which around 84% are seen a single time; around 12% belongs to the top ten. Specimen: CD4+ or CD8+ T cells sorted from blood, collected in a trial of the OX40 agonist ivuxolimab. The receptor set was obtained from an adult with an advanced solid tumor such as melanoma, head and neck, liver or kidney cancer.

This clone has ten or more counts. The J gene is TRBJ2-2, the V gene TRBV28, with 8 bases fitting TRBD1. The junction had 12 bases not matched to a gene; V was cut back by 2 bases and J by 4 bases. Looked up from germline, CDR1 is MDHEN and CDR2 is SYDVKM. The CDR3 extends over 18 amino acids. As DNA, the CDR3 is TGTGCCAGCAGTTTAGTCCCAAGAGACAGGGGATTCACCGGGGAGCTGTTTTTT. This translates into CASSLVPRDRGFTGELFF.

The genes are TRBV10-3 and TRBJ1-1; D is ambiguous. The CDR3 runs to 14 residues. CDR1 ENHRY and CDR2 SYGVKD come from the germline V gene. The V gene lost 2 bases and the J gene lost 5 bases, with 12 bases spanning the gap. The CDR3 DNA reads as TGTGCCATCAGTGAGGCCCCTGAACAGACTGAAGCTTTCTTT. Encoded protein: CAISEAPEQTEAFF.

By frequency in the sample, this clone is medium-sized (0.01 to 0.1%). The chain links TRBV5-1 to TRBJ1-2; TRBD1 might be the D (6 bases). Germline lookup yields CDR1 SGHRS and CDR2 YFSETQ. Deletions cut 0 bases from V and 6 bases from J, with 18 bases between. This CDR3 comprises 16 residues. The CDR3 region has the DNA TGCGCCAGCAGCTTGGATGCATCGGGGGCAAGGAATGGCTACACCTTC. It codes for CASSLDASGARNGYTF. The full variable domain, rest sourced from reference TRBV5-1 and TRBJ1-2, is KAGVTQTPRYLIKTRGQQVTLSCSPISGHRSVSWYQQTPGQGLQFLFEYFSETQRNKGNFPGRFSGRQFSNSRSEMNVSTLELGDSALYLCASSLDASGARNGYTFGSGTRLTVV.

The V and J genes are TRBV2 and TRBJ2-7; D unresolved. This CDR3 has 13 residues. Trimming took off 3 bases at V and 4 bases at J, with 10 bases between the two ends. Germline CDR1 is SNHLY and CDR2 is FYNNEI. The CDR3 sequence is CASSEFVSYEQYF. In DNA, the CDR3 is TGTGCCAGCAGTGAGTTCGTCTCGTACGAGCAGTACTTC. Complete variable domain (other parts from reference TRBV2 and TRBJ2-7): EPEVTQTPSHQVTQMGQEVILRCVPISNHLYFYWYRQILGQKVEFLVSFYNNEISEKSEIFDDQFSVERPDGSNFTLKIRSTKLEDSAMYFCASSEFVSYEQYFGPGTRLTVT.

V usage is TRBV23-1 and J usage is TRBJ2-7, with 9 bases that match TRBD1. TRBV23-1 belongs to the ORF category, with a function that is uncertain. V trimming: 6 bases; J trimming: 3 bases; junction bases outside the gene matches: 21. CDR3 length: 19 residues. This chain's CDR3 is CASSPNKKGDRDFFYEQYF. CDR3 nucleotides: TGCGCCAGCAGCCCTAACAAGAAAGGGGACAGGGATTTTTTCTACGAGCAGTACTTC.

The chain uses TRBV19 and TRBJ2-3, with 10 bases fitting TRBD2. The CDR3 has 16 residues. The trim removed 4 bases at V and 0 bases at J, leaving 4 bases unmatched. Germline V CDR1 and CDR2: LNHDA, SQIVND (reference sequence). The CDR3 loop reads CASSTRTSGSTDTQYF. The CDR3 DNA follows: TGTGCCAGTAGTACCAGGACTAGCGGTAGCACAGATACGCAGTATTTT.

The chain couples TRBV29-1 to TRBJ1-2; 7 positions agree with TRBD1. Germline V gene lookup returns CDR1 SQVTM and CDR2 ANQGSEA. The CDR3 is 12 amino acids. V gave up 7 bases and J gave up 4 bases; unmatched junction bases: 6. The CDR3 loop is CSATGDSYGYTF. The CDR3 DNA reads as TGCAGCGCCACAGGGGACAGCTATGGCTACACCTTC.

The CDR3 region has the DNA TGTGCCAGCAGCCTAAGCGGGGGGGCGGAGACCCAGTACTTC. Amino acid sequence: CASSLSGGAETQYF. The chain links TRBV7-2 to TRBJ2-5; 10 bases map to TRBD2. This CDR3 comprises 14 residues. Looked up from germline, CDR1 is SGHTA and CDR2 is FQGNSA. V dropped 5 bases and J dropped 5; count of bases not matched to a gene: 5.

J is TRBJ2-7 and V is TRBV28; TRBD1 aligns across 8 bases. CDR3 size: 13 residues. Germline CDR1 reads MDHEN; CDR2 reads SYDVKM. The ends lost 4 bases at V and 3 bases at J; junction bases unmatched: 2. In DNA form, the CDR3 reads TGTGCCAGCAGTTCCGGGACAGGCTACGAGCAGTACTTC. Protein: CASSSGTGYEQYF.

The V call is TRBV6-6, the J call TRBJ2-5, with D unresolved. Trimming took off 4 bases at V and 7 bases at J, with 10 bases between the two ends. The CDR3 sequence is 12 residues long. Germline assignment: CDR1 MNHNY and CDR2 SVGAGI (reference sequence). CDR3 in amino acids: CASSSDLRTQYF. The CDR3 DNA follows: TGTGCCAGCAGTTCAGACCTGCGGACCCAGTACTTC.

This sequence joins TRBV4-1 and TRBJ2-7, with D possibly matching TRBD2 (6 bases). Trimming cost V 4 bases and J 0 bases, with 16 bases left between them. This CDR3 comprises 16 residues. Germline V lookup: CDR1 MGHRA, CDR2 YSYEKL. The CDR3 loop reads CASSPKLGLDSYEQYF. CDR3 nucleotides: TGCGCCAGCAGCCCAAAGCTGGGACTGGACTCCTACGAGCAGTACTTC.

CDR3 amino acids: CASSPEGGLHYGYTF. The CDR3 region has the DNA TGTGCCAGCAGCCCGGAGGGGGGGCTTCACTATGGCTACACCTTC. The rearrangement uses TRBV5-5 and TRBJ1-2; TRBD1 might be the D (6 bases). The germline CDR1 and CDR2 sequences are SGHKS and YYEKEE (reference sequence). The CDR3 sequence is 15 residues long. V dropped 4 bases and J dropped 3 bases, with 16 bases sitting between them. Supplemented by reference TRBV5-5 and TRBJ1-2, the full variable domain reads DAGVTQSPTHLIKTRGQQVTLRCSPISGHKSVSWYQQVLGQGPQFIFQYYEKEERGRGNFPDRFSARQFPNYSSELNVNALLLGDSALYLCASSPEGGLHYGYTFGSGTRLTVV.

The rearrangement joins TRBV7-9 to TRBJ1-6; unclear D gene. In germline, CDR1 is SEHNR, CDR2 FQNEAQ (reference sequence). Trimming cost V 1 base and J 1 base, with 8 bases left between them. CDR3 size: 16 residues. The CDR3 loop is CASSLGAVSYNSPLHF. The CDR3 DNA follows: TGTGCCAGCAGCTTAGGAGCCGTATCCTATAATTCACCCCTCCACTTT.

This clone counts as hyperexpanded. This chain uses TRBV7-9 with TRBJ1-2; 8 bases match TRBD1. This CDR3 region has 13 residues. V was clipped by 8 bases and J by 3 bases; unmatched bases: 5. Germline V gene sequence: CDR1 SEHNR, CDR2 FQNEAQ (reference sequence). Here the CDR3 DNA reads TGTGCCAGCCGGACAGGGATGGACTATGGCTACACCTTC. Amino acids: CASRTGMDYGYTF.

This chain uses TRBV27 with TRBJ1-2, with 8 bases matching TRBD1. V was pared by 6 bases and J by 3 bases, with 18 bases of the junction left unmatched. The CDR3 is 18 amino acids. CDR1 MNHEY and CDR2 SMNVEV come from the germline V gene (reference sequence). The CDR3 protein is CASSLSPLRTGHHYGYTF. The CDR3 DNA is TGTGCCAGCAGCCTATCCCCCCTGAGGACAGGGCACCACTATGGCTACACCTTC.

The chain joins TRBV5-6 to TRBJ2-1; tentative D call: TRBD2 (6 bases). From germline, CDR1 is SGHDT and CDR2 YYEEEE. The CDR3 spans 16 residues. The V gene lost 0 bases and the J gene lost 0 bases, with 10 bases spanning the gap. In nucleotides, the CDR3 is TGTGCCAGCAGCTTGGGGCTTAGCGGCTCCTACAATGAGCAGTTCTTC. It codes for CASSLGLSGSYNEQFF. The full variable domain, with the rest looked up from reference TRBV5-6 and TRBJ2-1, is DAGVTQSPTHLIKTRGQQVTLRCSPKSGHDTVSWYQQALGQGPQFIFQYYEEEERQRGNFPDRFSGHQFPNYSSELNVNALLLGDSALYLCASSLGLSGSYNEQFFGPGTRLTVL.

V and J are TRBV4-3 and TRBJ2-1, with TRBD1 matching over 10 bases. Germline CDR1 reads LGHNA; CDR2 reads YSLEER. The CDR3 runs to 16 residues. V lost 3 bases to trimming and J lost 3 bases; unmatched junction nucleotides: 5. The CDR3 region has the DNA TGCGCCAGCAGCCACGGGGGACAGGGGATCTACAATGAGCAGTTCTTC. It yields the protein CASSHGGQGIYNEQFF.

The chain links TRBV9 to TRBJ1-4; a possible D gene is TRBD1 (5 bases). V was trimmed by 4 bases and J by 5 bases, leaving 9 bases between them. The CDR3 contains 13 residues. The germline CDR1 and CDR2 sequences are SGDLS and YYNGEE. This CDR3 is CASSLGVNEKLFF. The CDR3 coding sequence is TGTGCCAGCAGCCTGGGGGTGAATGAAAAACTGTTTTTT.

This clone was detected once. J is TRBJ2-2 and V is TRBV9; D gene uncertain. The CDR3 runs to 16 residues. Per the germline V gene, CDR1 is SGDLS and CDR2 is YYNGEE. Trimming took off 0 bases at V and 3 bases at J, with 12 bases between the two ends. CDR3 region: CASSVAGRPYTGELFF. In DNA, the CDR3 is TGTGCCAGCAGCGTAGCGGGCAGGCCCTACACCGGGGAGCTGTTTTTT.

This rearrangement joins TRBV6-1 to TRBJ2-7; D is perhaps TRBD1 (6 bases). V was cut by 6 bases and J by 6 bases, with 9 bases left in between. This CDR3 has 11 amino acids. In germline, CDR1 is MNHNS, CDR2 SASEGT. This CDR3 is CASRRGIEQYF. CDR3 sequence (DNA): TGTGCCAGCAGGAGGGGGATCGAGCAGTACTTC.

The chain recombines TRBV6-6 with TRBJ2-1; TRBD2 might be the D (5 bases). The CDR3 sequence is 12 residues long. Germline CDR1 and CDR2: MNHNY and SVGAGI (reference sequence). Deletions cut 2 bases from V and 10 bases from J, with 9 bases between. The CDR3 nucleotides are TGTGCCAGCAGTTACCTGGAGGAGGAGCAGTTCTTC. This gives the protein CASSYLEEEQFF.